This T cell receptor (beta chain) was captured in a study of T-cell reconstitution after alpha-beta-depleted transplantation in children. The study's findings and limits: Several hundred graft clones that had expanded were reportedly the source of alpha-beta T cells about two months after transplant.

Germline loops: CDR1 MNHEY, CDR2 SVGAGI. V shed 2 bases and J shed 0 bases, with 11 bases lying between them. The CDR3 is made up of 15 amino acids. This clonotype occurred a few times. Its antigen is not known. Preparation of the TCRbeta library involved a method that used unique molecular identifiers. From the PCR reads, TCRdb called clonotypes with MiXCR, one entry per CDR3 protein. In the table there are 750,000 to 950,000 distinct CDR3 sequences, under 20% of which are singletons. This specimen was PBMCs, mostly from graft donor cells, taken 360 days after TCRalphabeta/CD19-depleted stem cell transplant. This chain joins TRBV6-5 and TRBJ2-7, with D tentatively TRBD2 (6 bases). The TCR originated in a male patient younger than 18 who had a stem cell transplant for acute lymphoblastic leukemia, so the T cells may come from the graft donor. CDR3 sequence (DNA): TGTGCCAGCAGTTACGGAGGGAGCCCCTCCTACGAGCAGTACTTC. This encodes CASSYGGSPSYEQYF.